This T cell receptor beta chain was sequenced for a study of control samples from healthy donors and cancer patients (dated by TCRdb to 2019 to 2021). The method was the immunoSEQ multiplex PCR assay. Not all clones reach the TCRdb copy of this immuneACCESS table, which keeps in-frame sequences only. Checked studies attribute under half of the gap to unresolved V genes and leave the rest unexplained. Present in this sample are approximately 100,000 clones, 90% of which were seen just once. The ten largest clones take up 4% to 4.5% of the sample. Details on this clone: Its recognized antigen is unknown. There are no base qualities to consult, and no much larger clone falls within one base.

A distance of 9 bases separates the germline ends of V and J, which lose 2 bases and 10 bases respectively. The CDR3 runs 12 amino acids, cysteine and phenylalanine included. Left in the record is the CDR3 DNA by itself, 36 bases read in frame from the first base. Looking up the germline V gene yields CDR1 LGHNT and CDR2 FRNRAP. The sequencing sample was made of blood. Here the chain combines TRBV12-5 and TRBJ2-1; matching of 5 bases hints at TRBD1 as the D gene. This TCR was sampled from a human donor in good health. The donor label of this sample is uncertain. CDR3 loop: CASGLWGQEQFF. The bases read TGTGCTAGTGGTTTGTGGGGCCAAGAGCAGTTCTTC.